This TCR beta chain emerged from a study of identical twins. TCRdb processed the 5' RACE reads anew with MiXCR; each CDR3 protein has one entry. The sample contains some 1,700,000 distinct CDR3 sequences, around a third of which appear only once. This CDR3 has 17 residues. V shed 0 bases, J shed 7 bases, and the junction held 10 bases outside the gene matches. Germline CDR1 is DFQATT and CDR2 is SNEGSKA (reference sequence). Sequencing was carried out using cord blood. V and J are TRBV20-1 and TRBJ2-1; 12 bases line up with TRBD2. This TCR derives from a newborn girl in good health. The CDR3: CSAREGALTSGRNEQFF. In DNA, the CDR3 is TGCAGTGCTAGAGAAGGAGCATTGACTAGCGGGAGAAATGAGCAGTTCTTC.